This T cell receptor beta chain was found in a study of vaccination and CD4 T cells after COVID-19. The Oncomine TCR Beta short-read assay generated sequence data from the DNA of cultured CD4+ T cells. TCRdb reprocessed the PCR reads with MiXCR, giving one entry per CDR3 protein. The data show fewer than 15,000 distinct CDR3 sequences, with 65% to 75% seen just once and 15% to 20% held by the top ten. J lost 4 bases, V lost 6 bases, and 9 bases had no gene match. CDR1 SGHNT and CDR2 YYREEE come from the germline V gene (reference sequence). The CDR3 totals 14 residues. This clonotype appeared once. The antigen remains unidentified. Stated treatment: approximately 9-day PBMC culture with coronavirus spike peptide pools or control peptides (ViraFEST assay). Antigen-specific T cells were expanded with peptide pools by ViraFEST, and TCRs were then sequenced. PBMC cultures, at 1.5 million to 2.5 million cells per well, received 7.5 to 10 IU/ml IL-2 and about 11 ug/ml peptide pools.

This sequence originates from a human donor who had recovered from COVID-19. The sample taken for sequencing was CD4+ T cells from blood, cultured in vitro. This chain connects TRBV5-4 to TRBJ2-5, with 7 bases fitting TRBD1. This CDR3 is CASTRTGYIETQYF. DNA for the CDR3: TGTGCCAGCACCCGGACAGGCTATATAGAGACCCAGTACTTC.